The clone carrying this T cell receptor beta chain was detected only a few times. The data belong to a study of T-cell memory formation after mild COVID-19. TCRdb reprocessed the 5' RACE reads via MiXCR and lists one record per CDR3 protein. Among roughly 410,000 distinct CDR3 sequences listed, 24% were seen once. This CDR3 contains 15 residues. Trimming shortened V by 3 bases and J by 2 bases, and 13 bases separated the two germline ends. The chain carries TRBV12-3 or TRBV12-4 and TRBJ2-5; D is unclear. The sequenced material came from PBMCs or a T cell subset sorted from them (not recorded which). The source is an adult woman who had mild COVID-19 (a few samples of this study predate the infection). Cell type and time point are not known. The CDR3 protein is CASSFTDQWQETQYF. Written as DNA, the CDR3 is TGTGCCAGCAGTTTTACGGACCAGTGGCAAGAGACCCAGTACTTC.